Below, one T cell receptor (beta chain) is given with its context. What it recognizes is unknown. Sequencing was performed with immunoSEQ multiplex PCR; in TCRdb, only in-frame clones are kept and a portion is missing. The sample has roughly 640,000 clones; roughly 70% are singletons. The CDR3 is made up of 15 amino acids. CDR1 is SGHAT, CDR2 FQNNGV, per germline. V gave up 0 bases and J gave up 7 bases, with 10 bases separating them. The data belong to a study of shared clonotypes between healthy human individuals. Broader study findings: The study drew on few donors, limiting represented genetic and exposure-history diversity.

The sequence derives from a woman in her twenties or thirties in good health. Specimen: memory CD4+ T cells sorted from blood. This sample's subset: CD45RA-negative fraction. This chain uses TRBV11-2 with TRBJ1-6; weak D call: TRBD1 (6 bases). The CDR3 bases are TGTGCCAGCAGCTTAGATCAGGGGTCAAATTCACCCCTCCACTTT. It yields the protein CASSLDQGSNSPLHF.